This T cell receptor beta chain was identified during a study of cytomegalovirus exposure and HLA in healthy donors. The PCR contained 60 Vbeta and 13 Jbeta primers. Libraries were prepared by immunoSEQ multiplex PCR; TCRdb keeps only in-frame clonotypes and omits some of them. This sample has around 140,000 clones; 70% to 85% occur once, and the top ten carry around 9.7%. Sample: PBMCs. The clonotype was recovered from an older woman in good health and CMV-seropositive.

The CDR3 loop reads CASSPSRDKQFF. CDR3 DNA: TGTGCCAGTAGTCCCTCCCGGGATAAGCAGTTCTTC. The chain carries TRBV19 and TRBJ2-1; weak D call: TRBD2 (5 bases). The CDR3 is 12 residues long. Germline CDR1 reads LNHDA; CDR2 reads SQIVND (reference sequence). V lost 5 bases to trimming and J lost 11 bases, with 13 bases between them.